Listed below are T cell receptor beta chains from one sample, sequenced in a study of identical twins. TCRdb fed the 5' RACE reads into MiXCR, producing one record per CDR3 protein. The sample has under 300,000 distinct CDR3 sequences, 11% to 15% seen once; the top ten hold 8.5% to 10%. The sample comprised memory (CD45RO+) T cells sorted from blood. Source of these receptors: a woman aged 18-29 years in good health. CDR3s include the opening cysteine and the closing phenylalanine or tryptophan. The order of the fields is V gene, J gene, D gene, CDR3 length, clone size, CDR3 protein, CDR3 DNA. The D gene is left open where the match is weak. For some rows the clone size is stated as once, few or many, or as a class when expanded; others skip it.

v_call: TRBV7-2
j_call: TRBJ2-1
d_call: TRBD2
cdr3_length: 15
clone_size: -
cdr3_aa: CASSLRTSGYFGQFF
cdr3_nt: TGTGCCAGCAGCTTGCGGACTAGCGGATACTTTGGGCAGTTCTTC

v_call: TRBV5-1
j_call: TRBJ2-5
d_call: -
cdr3_length: 14
clone_size: -
cdr3_aa: CASSLKWPGGTQYF
cdr3_nt: TGCGCCAGCAGCTTGAAGTGGCCCGGAGGAACCCAGTACTTC

v_call: TRBV19
j_call: TRBJ2-7
d_call: -
cdr3_length: 15
clone_size: -
cdr3_aa: CASSLGRLSSYEQYF
cdr3_nt: TGTGCCAGTAGTTTGGGGCGCCTAAGCTCCTACGAGCAGTACTTC

v_call: TRBV21-1
j_call: TRBJ1-2
d_call: -
cdr3_length: 15
clone_size: few
cdr3_aa: CASSPFNRDKYGYTF
cdr3_nt: TGTGCCAGCAGCCCTTTCAACCGGGACAAATATGGCTACACCTTC

v_call: TRBV20-1
j_call: TRBJ2-1
d_call: TRBD2
cdr3_length: 13
clone_size: once
cdr3_aa: CSAVSGGLHEQFF
cdr3_nt: TGCAGTGCTGTTAGCGGGGGTTTGCATGAGCAGTTCTTC

v_call: TRBV5-1
j_call: TRBJ2-2
d_call: -
cdr3_length: 15
clone_size: -
cdr3_aa: CASSLGQGFTGELFF
cdr3_nt: TGCGCCAGCAGCTTGGGGCAGGGTTTCACCGGGGAGCTGTTTTTT

v_call: TRBV27
j_call: TRBJ2-3
d_call: -
cdr3_length: 14
clone_size: -
cdr3_aa: CASSVQGTEDTQYF
cdr3_nt: TGTGCCAGCAGCGTACAGGGTACTGAGGATACGCAGTATTTT

v_call: TRBV5-1
j_call: TRBJ2-5
d_call: -
cdr3_length: 15
clone_size: many
cdr3_aa: CASSLGTRPQETQYF
cdr3_nt: TGCGCCAGCAGTCTCGGGACGCGACCCCAAGAGACCCAGTACTTC

v_call: TRBV29-1
j_call: TRBJ1-2
d_call: -
cdr3_length: 11
clone_size: few
cdr3_aa: CSGHGGHGYTF
cdr3_nt: TGCAGCGGGCATGGGGGGCATGGCTACACCTTC

v_call: TRBV4-3
j_call: TRBJ2-1
d_call: -
cdr3_length: 16
clone_size: -
cdr3_aa: CASSQEGLSSYNEQFF
cdr3_nt: TGCGCCAGCAGCCAAGAGGGGCTCAGCTCCTACAATGAGCAGTTCTTC

v_call: TRBV10-3
j_call: TRBJ2-7
d_call: -
cdr3_length: 15
clone_size: -
cdr3_aa: CAISESGSSPYEQYF
cdr3_nt: TGTGCCATCAGTGAGTCGGGCTCCTCCCCCTACGAGCAGTACTTC

v_call: TRBV25-1
j_call: TRBJ2-6
d_call: TRBD2
cdr3_length: 18
clone_size: few
cdr3_aa: CASSPRGGGPSGANVLTF
cdr3_nt: TGTGCCAGCAGCCCCCGGGGCGGGGGGCCCTCTGGGGCCAACGTCCTGACTTTC

v_call: TRBV6-1
j_call: TRBJ1-2
d_call: TRBD1
cdr3_length: 14
clone_size: many
cdr3_aa: CASSRIQGPNGYTF
cdr3_nt: TGTGCCAGCAGTCGGATACAGGGGCCCAATGGCTACACCTTC

v_call: TRBV12-3/TRBV12-4
j_call: TRBJ1-1
d_call: -
cdr3_length: 11
clone_size: few
cdr3_aa: CASSKSRVAFF
cdr3_nt: TGTGCCAGCAGTAAGTCCAGGGTGGCTTTCTTT

v_call: TRBV20-1
j_call: TRBJ2-2
d_call: -
cdr3_length: 16
clone_size: few
cdr3_aa: CSAYPPTGLNTGELFF
cdr3_nt: TGCAGTGCTTACCCTCCGACGGGCCTGAACACCGGGGAGCTGTTTTTT

v_call: TRBV12-3/TRBV12-4
j_call: TRBJ2-5
d_call: TRBD1
cdr3_length: 14
clone_size: -
cdr3_aa: CASTTDRERETQYF
cdr3_nt: TGTGCCAGCACCACCGACAGGGAAAGGGAGACCCAGTACTTC

v_call: TRBV12-3/TRBV12-4
j_call: TRBJ1-5
d_call: TRBD1
cdr3_length: 15
clone_size: many
cdr3_aa: CASSVEGQLNQPQHF
cdr3_nt: TGTGCCAGCAGTGTAGAGGGACAGCTCAATCAGCCCCAGCATTTT

v_call: TRBV7-8
j_call: TRBJ2-2
d_call: TRBD2
cdr3_length: 15
clone_size: -
cdr3_aa: CASSPSGVQTGELFF
cdr3_nt: TGTGCCAGCAGCCCGAGCGGGGTGCAGACCGGGGAGCTGTTTTTT

v_call: TRBV5-1
j_call: TRBJ2-7
d_call: -
cdr3_length: 13
clone_size: many
cdr3_aa: CASSLGTQLEQYF
cdr3_nt: TGCGCCAGCAGTTTGGGTACGCAGCTCGAGCAGTACTTC

v_call: TRBV5-1
j_call: TRBJ2-1
d_call: -
cdr3_length: 13
clone_size: -
cdr3_aa: CASSLGRGDEQFF
cdr3_nt: TGCGCCAGCAGCTTGGGCAGGGGCGATGAGCAGTTCTTC

v_call: TRBV10-3
j_call: TRBJ2-1
d_call: -
cdr3_length: 14
clone_size: -
cdr3_aa: CAISAPFAYNEQFF
cdr3_nt: TGTGCCATCAGTGCCCCTTTCGCCTACAATGAGCAGTTCTTC

v_call: TRBV6-5
j_call: TRBJ1-1
d_call: TRBD1
cdr3_length: 13
clone_size: few
cdr3_aa: CASSSPTGGEAFF
cdr3_nt: TGTGCCAGCAGTTCCCCCACAGGGGGGGAAGCTTTCTTT

v_call: TRBV24-1
j_call: TRBJ2-3
d_call: -
cdr3_length: 15
clone_size: few
cdr3_aa: CATSDPGTGGDTQYF
cdr3_nt: TGTGCCACCAGTGACCCGGGGACCGGCGGGGATACGCAGTATTTT

v_call: TRBV3-1
j_call: TRBJ1-5
d_call: -
cdr3_length: 13
clone_size: many
cdr3_aa: CASSPFADQPQHF
cdr3_nt: TGTGCCAGCAGCCCCTTCGCGGATCAGCCCCAGCATTTT

v_call: TRBV19
j_call: TRBJ2-3
d_call: -
cdr3_length: 10
clone_size: few
cdr3_aa: CAAGWDTQYF
cdr3_nt: TGTGCCGCAGGGTGGGATACGCAGTATTTT

v_call: TRBV5-1
j_call: TRBJ2-5
d_call: -
cdr3_length: 13
clone_size: -
cdr3_aa: CASSRIYQETQYF
cdr3_nt: TGCGCCAGCAGCCGGATCTACCAAGAGACCCAGTACTTC

v_call: TRBV10-3
j_call: TRBJ2-1
d_call: TRBD2
cdr3_length: 16
clone_size: few
cdr3_aa: CAISGESGRIYNEQFF
cdr3_nt: TGTGCCATCAGTGGAGAGAGCGGGAGAATATACAATGAGCAGTTCTTC

v_call: TRBV20-1
j_call: TRBJ2-1
d_call: -
cdr3_length: 13
clone_size: -
cdr3_aa: CSASQSSYNEQFF
cdr3_nt: TGCAGTGCTAGCCAGAGCTCCTACAATGAGCAGTTCTTC

v_call: TRBV5-6
j_call: TRBJ1-5
d_call: -
cdr3_length: 12
clone_size: many
cdr3_aa: CASSLGFQPQHF
cdr3_nt: TGTGCCAGCAGCTTGGGGTTTCAGCCCCAGCATTTT

v_call: TRBV7-9
j_call: TRBJ2-7
d_call: -
cdr3_length: 13
clone_size: -
cdr3_aa: CASSPEEQGRRMF
cdr3_nt: TGTGCCAGCAGCCCGGAAGAACAGGGCCGCCGTATGTTC

v_call: TRBV3-1
j_call: TRBJ1-1
d_call: -
cdr3_length: 14
clone_size: few
cdr3_aa: CASSQQQGVTEAFF
cdr3_nt: TGTGCCAGCAGCCAACAACAGGGAGTCACTGAAGCTTTCTTT

v_call: TRBV12-3/TRBV12-4
j_call: TRBJ1-2
d_call: TRBD1
cdr3_length: 13
clone_size: -
cdr3_aa: CASSPRTGYGYTF
cdr3_nt: TGTGCCAGCAGTCCCAGGACAGGCTATGGCTACACCTTC

v_call: TRBV10-3
j_call: TRBJ2-1
d_call: -
cdr3_length: 16
clone_size: few
cdr3_aa: CAISEIKGDSGNEQFF
cdr3_nt: TGTGCCATCAGTGAAATAAAGGGGGACTCTGGCAATGAGCAGTTCTTC

v_call: TRBV10-2
j_call: TRBJ2-4
d_call: -
cdr3_length: 15
clone_size: -
cdr3_aa: CASIRGRGRKNIQYF
cdr3_nt: TGCGCCAGCATTAGAGGAAGAGGGAGAAAAAACATTCAGTACTTC

v_call: TRBV20-1
j_call: TRBJ1-4
d_call: -
cdr3_length: 14
clone_size: -
cdr3_aa: CSASPAATNEKLFF
cdr3_nt: TGCAGTGCTAGTCCTGCGGCAACTAATGAAAAACTGTTTTTT

v_call: TRBV11-2
j_call: TRBJ2-7
d_call: TRBD2
cdr3_length: 15
clone_size: -
cdr3_aa: CASSSRIAGNAEQYF
cdr3_nt: TGTGCCAGCAGCTCCCGAATAGCGGGAAATGCCGAGCAGTACTTC

v_call: TRBV7-6
j_call: TRBJ1-2
d_call: TRBD1
cdr3_length: 14
clone_size: few
cdr3_aa: CASSMPGTGNGYTF
cdr3_nt: TGTGCCAGCAGCATGCCCGGGACAGGGAACGGCTACACCTTC

v_call: TRBV5-5
j_call: TRBJ2-2
d_call: -
cdr3_length: 16
clone_size: few
cdr3_aa: CASSLVGGATTGELFF
cdr3_nt: TGTGCCAGCAGCTTGGTCGGAGGGGCGACCACCGGGGAGCTGTTTTTT

v_call: TRBV28
j_call: TRBJ2-3
d_call: -
cdr3_length: 14
clone_size: -
cdr3_aa: CASRPTGKTDTQYF
cdr3_nt: TGTGCCAGCAGACCTACCGGAAAGACAGATACGCAGTATTTT

v_call: TRBV20-1
j_call: TRBJ2-5
d_call: -
cdr3_length: 13
clone_size: few
cdr3_aa: CSAQRTAKETQYF
cdr3_nt: TGCAGTGCGCAACGGACTGCCAAAGAGACCCAGTACTTC

v_call: TRBV30
j_call: TRBJ1-5
d_call: -
cdr3_length: 13
clone_size: few
cdr3_aa: CAWSVTPNQPQHF
cdr3_nt: TGTGCCTGGAGTGTAACGCCTAATCAGCCCCAGCATTTT

v_call: TRBV28
j_call: TRBJ2-7
d_call: -
cdr3_length: 12
clone_size: few
cdr3_aa: CASSSWDAEQYF
cdr3_nt: TGTGCCAGCAGTTCTTGGGACGCGGAGCAGTACTTC

v_call: TRBV20-1
j_call: TRBJ2-2
d_call: TRBD2
cdr3_length: 15
clone_size: few
cdr3_aa: CSARGAGGITGELFF
cdr3_nt: TGCAGTGCTAGAGGGGCGGGAGGCATAACCGGGGAGCTGTTTTTT

v_call: TRBV6-5
j_call: TRBJ2-5
d_call: -
cdr3_length: 12
clone_size: -
cdr3_aa: CASGGGQETQYF
cdr3_nt: TGTGCCAGCGGTGGCGGGCAAGAGACCCAGTACTTC

v_call: TRBV20-1
j_call: TRBJ2-1
d_call: -
cdr3_length: 15
clone_size: -
cdr3_aa: CSASNPRPVEAEQFF
cdr3_nt: TGCAGTGCTAGCAACCCGAGACCTGTTGAGGCTGAGCAGTTCTTC

v_call: TRBV6-5
j_call: TRBJ2-7
d_call: -
cdr3_length: 16
clone_size: -
cdr3_aa: CASSYASGWRSYEQYF
cdr3_nt: TGTGCCAGCAGTTACGCGAGCGGGTGGCGCTCCTACGAGCAGTACTTC

v_call: TRBV7-9
j_call: TRBJ1-5
d_call: -
cdr3_length: 14
clone_size: -
cdr3_aa: CASSSMTGGQPQHF
cdr3_nt: TGTGCCAGCAGCTCGATGACTGGGGGTCAGCCCCAGCATTTT

v_call: TRBV5-1
j_call: TRBJ2-1
d_call: -
cdr3_length: 14
clone_size: -
cdr3_aa: CASSLGSMGNEQFF
cdr3_nt: TGCGCCAGCAGCTTGGGCTCGATGGGCAATGAGCAGTTCTTC

v_call: TRBV6-5
j_call: TRBJ1-1
d_call: TRBD1
cdr3_length: 15
clone_size: -
cdr3_aa: CASSYPGQGGTEAFF
cdr3_nt: TGTGCCAGCAGTTACCCGGGACAGGGTGGGACTGAAGCTTTCTTT

v_call: TRBV6-5
j_call: TRBJ2-1
d_call: -
cdr3_length: 11
clone_size: -
cdr3_aa: CASSYEREQFF
cdr3_nt: TGTGCCAGCAGTTACGAGCGGGAGCAGTTCTTC

v_call: TRBV11-2
j_call: TRBJ2-5
d_call: TRBD2
cdr3_length: 18
clone_size: -
cdr3_aa: CASSLDGLAGGGGETQYF
cdr3_nt: TGTGCCAGCAGCTTAGACGGACTAGCGGGAGGGGGAGGAGAGACCCAGTACTTC

v_call: TRBV5-1
j_call: TRBJ1-3
d_call: -
cdr3_length: 15
clone_size: few
cdr3_aa: CASSLIGTSGNTIYF
cdr3_nt: TGCGCCAGCAGCTTGATAGGTACCTCTGGAAACACCATATATTTT